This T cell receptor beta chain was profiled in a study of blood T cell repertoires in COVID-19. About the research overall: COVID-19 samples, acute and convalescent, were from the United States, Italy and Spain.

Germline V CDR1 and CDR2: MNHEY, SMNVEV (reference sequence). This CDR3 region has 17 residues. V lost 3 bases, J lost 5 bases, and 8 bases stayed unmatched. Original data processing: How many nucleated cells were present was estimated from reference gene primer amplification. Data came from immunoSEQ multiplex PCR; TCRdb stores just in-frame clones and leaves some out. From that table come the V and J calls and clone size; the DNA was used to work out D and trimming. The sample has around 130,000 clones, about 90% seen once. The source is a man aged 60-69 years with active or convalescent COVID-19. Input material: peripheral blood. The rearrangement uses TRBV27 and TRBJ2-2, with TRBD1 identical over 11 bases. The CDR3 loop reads CASSFHGTGGGTGELFF. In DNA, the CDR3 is TGTGCCAGCAGTTTCCACGGGACAGGGGGGGGGACCGGGGAGCTGTTTTTT.